This T cell receptor (beta chain) was obtained from a study of early T cells in non-severe SARS-CoV-2 infection. Study-level background: Bulk RNA isolated from unsorted whole blood underwent sequencing; chains were not paired. General study points: CD4 and private specificities were missed by VDJdb matching, which favored anti-spike CD8 responses.

Per the germline V gene, CDR1 is MNHEY and CDR2 is SMNVEV (reference sequence). V lost 4 bases and J lost 2, with 13 bases in between. CDR3 length equals 15 residues. Separate cDNA molecules each had unique molecular identifiers attached to them. TCRdb fed the 5' RACE reads into MiXCR, producing one record per CDR3 protein. The sample has 55,000 to 70,000 distinct CDR3 sequences; more than 8.5% are singletons. This clonotype has at least ten counts. Its target is not known. The chain couples TRBV27 to TRBJ2-3; TRBD1 is a possible D gene (5 bases). The sample was whole blood. This receptor was obtained from an adult who was a healthcare worker with PCR-confirmed SARS-CoV-2 infection or an uninfected control (not recorded which). The CDR3 sequence is CASSSRVGATDTQYF. CDR3 nucleotides: TGTGCCAGCAGTTCCCGAGTTGGGGCCACAGATACGCAGTATTTT.